The 11 T cell receptor beta chains below come from one sample, sequenced in a study of spatial heterogeneity in lung cancer (dated by TCRdb to about 2019). Read against the paper, the sample's time point label means: sample taken at primary tumor resection. Without any cell sorting, TCR sequencing was performed on whole RNA extracted either from tumor and nontumor lung tissue or from cryopreserved PBMC samples. To prepare the library, 5' RACE was applied. Sequencing was carried out with a NextSeq 500. TCRdb itself trimmed the public reads at Q25 with fastp, ran MiXCR and retained productive beta chains. Here each entry gathers all rows of one CDR3 protein and keeps the most common genes and DNA. In this sample the table shows about 92,000 distinct CDR3 sequences, approximately 12% of which occur a single time. Clones ranked in the top ten supply over 40% of the sample. The sample in question was PBMCs, obtained at surgery. These receptors originate from a male donor with early-stage non-small cell lung cancer.

The V gene is TRBV4-3, the J gene TRBJ2-3, with 11 bases aligning to TRBD2. Germline values: CDR1 LGHNA, CDR2 YSLEER. The ends lost 1 base at V and 6 bases at J; junction bases unmatched: 0. The CDR3 is 14 residues long. The CDR3 DNA is TGCGCCAGCAGCCAAGGACTAGCGGGGGATACGCAGTATTTT. This codes for CASSQGLAGDTQYF.

There are many counts of this clonotype. The chain uses TRBV7-6 and TRBJ1-4; unclear D gene. Looked up from germline, CDR1 is SGHVS and CDR2 is FNYEAQ. The CDR3 is 17 amino acids. V lost 0 bases, J lost 7 bases, and 18 bases lay in between. The CDR3 loop reads CASSLALSYTSGEKLFF. The CDR3 bases are TGTGCCAGCAGCTTAGCGCTAAGTTACACAAGCGGTGAAAAACTGTTTTTT.

The chain joins TRBV6-2 or TRBV6-3 to TRBJ2-7; 12 bases align to TRBD2. V lost 3 bases to trimming and J lost 1 base; unmatched junction nucleotides: 4. The CDR3 covers 16 residues. CDR1 is MNHEY, CDR2 SVGEGT, per germline. CDR3 bases: TGTGCCAGCAGTTATAGACTAGCGGGAGCTTCCTACGAGCAGTACTTC. Translating it yields CASSYRLAGASYEQYF.

This clonotype was seen many times. The chain uses TRBV7-2 and TRBJ2-3; 13 nucleotides match TRBD2. Germline CDR1 is SGHTA and CDR2 is FQGNSA. J was trimmed by 8 bases and V by 4 bases; bases with no gene match: 6. This CDR3 comprises 15 residues. The CDR3 reads CASSSLAGGQGTQYF. In DNA form, the CDR3 reads TGTGCCAGCAGCTCACTAGCGGGAGGGCAGGGTACGCAGTATTTT.

This clonotype has at least ten counts. The chain couples TRBV5-5 to TRBJ2-1; D is tentatively TRBD1 or TRBD2 (5 bases each). Trimming pared 4 bases from V and 3 bases from J, leaving 11 bases between. The CDR3 runs 14 residues. CDR1 is SGHKS, CDR2 YYEKEE, per germline (reference sequence). As DNA, the CDR3 is TGTGCCAGCAGCGGGCCGGGACGCTACAATGAGCAGTTCTTC. Encoded protein: CASSGPGRYNEQFF.

The rearrangement links TRBV6-2 or TRBV6-3 to TRBJ2-2, with D uncertain. Germline V gene sequence: CDR1 MNHEY, CDR2 SVGEGT. The CDR3 runs 15 residues. Trimming removed 5 bases from V and 4 bases from J, with 14 bases in between. CDR3 coding DNA: TGTGCCAGCAGTCTAACCCCTGGCGGCACCGGGGAGCTGTTTTTT. It translates to CASSLTPGGTGELFF.

This clonotype has at least ten counts. The rearrangement uses TRBV6-2 or TRBV6-3 and TRBJ1-5; D is uncertain. Trimming took 0 bases from V and 1 from J, leaving 13 bases between them. The length of the CDR3 is 17 residues. Germline CDR1 reads MNHEY; CDR2 reads SVGEGT. Written as DNA, the CDR3 is TGTGCCAGCAGTTACTCGAGGTTCGTGGGAAGCAATCAGCCCCAGCATTTT. This codes for CASSYSRFVGSNQPQHF.

This clonotype was observed a few times. The chain joins TRBV30 to TRBJ2-6; TRBD1 matches at 10 bases. This CDR3 region has 17 residues. Germline V gene data show CDR1 as GTSNPN and CDR2 as SVGIG (reference sequence). The ends lost 5 bases at V and 0 bases at J; junction bases unmatched: 7. The DNA for the CDR3 is TGTGCCTGGCACCGGGACAGGGGACGCTCTGGGGCCAACGTCCTGACTTTC. Protein sequence: CAWHRDRGRSGANVLTF.

The gene calls are TRBV28 and TRBJ2-1; TRBD2 agrees at 13 bases. V was pared by 5 bases and J by 7 bases, with 2 bases of the junction left unmatched. From germline, CDR1 is MDHEN and CDR2 SYDVKM. The length of the CDR3 is 14 residues. CDR3 sequence (DNA): TGTGCCAGCAGTACTAGCGGGAGGGCTAATGAGCAGTTCTTC. This translates into CASSTSGRANEQFF.

This clonotype came up many times. The chain is built from TRBV6-2 or TRBV6-3 and TRBJ1-2, with D perhaps TRBD1 (5 bases). The CDR3 loop spans 13 amino acids. V shed 2 bases and J shed 8 bases, with 12 bases lying between them. Per germline, CDR1 MNHEY and CDR2 SVGEGT. The chain's CDR3 is CASSYAQGHGYTF. The CDR3 region has the DNA TGTGCCAGCAGTTACGCTCAGGGCCACGGCTACACCTTC.

The genes are TRBV7-2 and TRBJ2-1; 10 nucleotides line up with TRBD1. Germline V gene lookup returns CDR1 SGHTA and CDR2 FQGNSA. This CDR3 region has 14 residues. V dropped 10 bases and J dropped 7; count of bases not matched to a gene: 10. CDR3 in amino acids: CATNRDRGSNEQFF. The CDR3 nucleotides read TGTGCCACTAACCGGGACAGGGGATCTAATGAGCAGTTCTTC. The variable domain in full, with the rest retrieved from reference TRBV7-2 and TRBJ2-1, is GAGVSQSPSNKVTEKGKDVELRCDPISGHTALYWYRQSLGQGLEFLIYFQGNSAPDKSGLPSDRFSAERTGGSVSTLTIQRTQQEDSAVYLCATNRDRGSNEQFFGPGTRLTVL.